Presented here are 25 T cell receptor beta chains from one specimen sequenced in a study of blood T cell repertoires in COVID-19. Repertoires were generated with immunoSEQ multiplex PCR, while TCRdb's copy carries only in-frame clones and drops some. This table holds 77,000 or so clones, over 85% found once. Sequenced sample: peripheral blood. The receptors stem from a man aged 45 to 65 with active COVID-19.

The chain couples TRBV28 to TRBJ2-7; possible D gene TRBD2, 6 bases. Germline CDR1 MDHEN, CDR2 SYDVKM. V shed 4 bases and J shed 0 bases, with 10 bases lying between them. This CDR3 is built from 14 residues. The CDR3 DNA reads TGTGCCAGCAGTTCTCCCGGGAGCTCCTACGAGCAGTACTTC. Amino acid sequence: CASSSPGSSYEQYF.

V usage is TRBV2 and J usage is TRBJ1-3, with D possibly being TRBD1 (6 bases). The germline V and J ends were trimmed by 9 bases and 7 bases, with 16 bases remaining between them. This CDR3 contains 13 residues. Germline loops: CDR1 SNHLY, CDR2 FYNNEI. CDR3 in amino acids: CASTGPGGNTIYF. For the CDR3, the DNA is TGTGCCAGTACAGGGCCGGGCGGGAACACCATATATTTT.

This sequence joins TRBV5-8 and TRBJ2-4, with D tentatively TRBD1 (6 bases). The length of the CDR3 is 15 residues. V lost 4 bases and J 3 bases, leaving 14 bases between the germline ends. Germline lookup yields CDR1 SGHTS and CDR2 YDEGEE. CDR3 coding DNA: TGTGCCAGCAGCGCAAGACAGGATTTCAAAAACATTCAGTACTTC. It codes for CASSARQDFKNIQYF.

The CDR3 is CASSQGTGLSGANVLTF. The DNA of the CDR3 is TGTGCCAGCAGCCAAGGGACAGGACTCTCTGGGGCCAACGTCCTGACTTTC. V usage is TRBV14 and J usage is TRBJ2-6; TRBD1 matches at 7 bases. Germline CDR1 reads SGHDN; CDR2 reads FVKESK. The CDR3 has 17 amino acids. The junction had 3 bases not matched to a gene; V was cut back by 1 base and J by 0 bases.

This chain's CDR3 is CASRYAGTGDQPQHF. The DNA of the CDR3 is TGTGCCAGCAGATACGCCGGGACGGGGGATCAGCCCCAGCATTTT. The rearrangement links TRBV6-2 or TRBV6-3 to TRBJ1-5; TRBD1 might be the D (5 bases). The germline V gene encodes CDR1 MNHEY and CDR2 SVGEGT. The CDR3 contains 15 residues. Trimming removed 6 bases at V and 5 bases at J, with 17 bases between.

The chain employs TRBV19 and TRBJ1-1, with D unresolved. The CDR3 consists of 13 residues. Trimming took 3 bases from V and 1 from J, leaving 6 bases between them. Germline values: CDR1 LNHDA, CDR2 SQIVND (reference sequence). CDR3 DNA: TGTGCCAGTAGTATGCGGGAGAACACTGAAGCTTTCTTT. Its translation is CASSMRENTEAFF.

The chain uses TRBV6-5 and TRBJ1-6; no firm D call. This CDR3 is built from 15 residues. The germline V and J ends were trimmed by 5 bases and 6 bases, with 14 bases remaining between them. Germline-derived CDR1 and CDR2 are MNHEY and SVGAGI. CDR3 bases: TGTGCCAGCAGTCAACTGGACGGGGTTAATTCACCCCTCCACTTT. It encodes CASSQLDGVNSPLHF.

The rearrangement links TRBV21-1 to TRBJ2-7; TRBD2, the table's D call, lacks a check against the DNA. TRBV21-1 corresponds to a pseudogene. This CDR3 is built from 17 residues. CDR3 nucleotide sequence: TGTGCCAGCACCCAAGGGACTAGCGGTTCCGGAGACTACGAGCAGTACTTC. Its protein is CASTQGTSGSGDYEQYF.

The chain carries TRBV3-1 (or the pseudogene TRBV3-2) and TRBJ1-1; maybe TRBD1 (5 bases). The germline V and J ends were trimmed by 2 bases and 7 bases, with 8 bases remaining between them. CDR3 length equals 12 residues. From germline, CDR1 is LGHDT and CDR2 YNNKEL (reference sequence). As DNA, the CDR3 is TGTGCCAGCAGCCAACGGCAGGGTGAAGCTTTCTTT. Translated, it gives CASSQRQGEAFF.

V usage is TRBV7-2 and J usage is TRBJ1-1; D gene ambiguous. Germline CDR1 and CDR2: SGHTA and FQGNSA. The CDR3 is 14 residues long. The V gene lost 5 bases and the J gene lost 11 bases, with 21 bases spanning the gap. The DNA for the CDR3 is TGTGCCAGCAGCGCTGGAGTCGGAGTCGGTGATGCTTTCTTT. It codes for CASSAGVGVGDAFF.

CDR3 bases: TGTGCCAGCAGTGCCAAACAGGGGGCCACTGAAGCTTTCTTT. It encodes CASSAKQGATEAFF. The chain uses TRBV6-4 and TRBJ1-1; 9 bases fit TRBD1. V dropped 4 bases and J dropped 4; count of bases not matched to a gene: 4. Germline V gene data show CDR1 as MRHNA and CDR2 as SNTAGT. The CDR3 covers 14 residues.

CDR3: CASSQGSIIGTQYF. In DNA form, the CDR3 reads TGTGCCAGCAGCCAAGGGTCAATTATCGGGACCCAGTACTTC. This chain uses TRBV3-1 (or the pseudogene TRBV3-2) with TRBJ2-5, with D hard to call. The germline V and J ends were trimmed by 1 base and 7 bases, with 13 bases remaining between them. Germline CDR1 LGHDT, CDR2 YNNKEL (reference sequence). The CDR3 totals 14 residues.

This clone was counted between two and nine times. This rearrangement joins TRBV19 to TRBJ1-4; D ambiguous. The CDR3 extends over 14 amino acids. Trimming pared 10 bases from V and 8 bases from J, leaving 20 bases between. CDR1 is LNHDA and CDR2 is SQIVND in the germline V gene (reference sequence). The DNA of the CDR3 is TGTGCCACCCGTAACGAGGCCATTCGCGAAAAACTGTTTTTT. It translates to CATRNEAIREKLFF.

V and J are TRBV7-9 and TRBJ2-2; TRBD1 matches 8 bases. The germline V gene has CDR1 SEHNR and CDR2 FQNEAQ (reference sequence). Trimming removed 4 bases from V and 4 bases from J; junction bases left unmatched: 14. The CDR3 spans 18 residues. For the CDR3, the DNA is TGTGCCAGCAGCTCAAGTCGCCTGGGACAGGAATTCACCGGGGAGCTGTTTTTT. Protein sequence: CASSSSRLGQEFTGELFF.

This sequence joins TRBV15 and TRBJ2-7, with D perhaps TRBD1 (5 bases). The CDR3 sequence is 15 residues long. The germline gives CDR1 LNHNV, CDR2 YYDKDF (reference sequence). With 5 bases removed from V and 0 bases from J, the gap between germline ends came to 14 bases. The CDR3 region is CATSGSGARSYEQYF. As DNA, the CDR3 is TGTGCCACCAGCGGGTCTGGGGCCCGCTCCTACGAGCAGTACTTC.

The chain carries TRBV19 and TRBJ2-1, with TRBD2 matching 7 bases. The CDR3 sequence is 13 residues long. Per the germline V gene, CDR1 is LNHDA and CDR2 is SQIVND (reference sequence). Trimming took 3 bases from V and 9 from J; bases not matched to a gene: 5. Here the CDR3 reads CASSMGGTVEQFF. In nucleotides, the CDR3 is TGTGCCAGTAGTATGGGAGGGACGGTTGAGCAGTTCTTC.

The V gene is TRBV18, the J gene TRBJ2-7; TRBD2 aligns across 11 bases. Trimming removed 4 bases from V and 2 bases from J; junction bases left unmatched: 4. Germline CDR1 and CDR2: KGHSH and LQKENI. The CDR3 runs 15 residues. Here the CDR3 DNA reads TGTGCCAGCTCACTAGGGACTAGCGGACCCTACGAGCAGTACTTC. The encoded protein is CASSLGTSGPYEQYF.

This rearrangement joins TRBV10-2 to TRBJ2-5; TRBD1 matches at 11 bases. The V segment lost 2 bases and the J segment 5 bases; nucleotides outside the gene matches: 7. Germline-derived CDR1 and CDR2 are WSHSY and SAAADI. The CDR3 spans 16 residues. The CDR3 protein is CASSERGTGGLETQYF. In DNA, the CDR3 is TGCGCCAGCAGTGAGAGGGGGACAGGGGGTCTTGAGACCCAGTACTTC.

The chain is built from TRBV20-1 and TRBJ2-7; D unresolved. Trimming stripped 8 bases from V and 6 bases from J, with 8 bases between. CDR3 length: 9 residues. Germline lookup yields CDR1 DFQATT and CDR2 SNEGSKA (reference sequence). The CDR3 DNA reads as TGCAGTCTCCGGTGCGAGCAGTACTTC. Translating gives CSLRCEQYF.

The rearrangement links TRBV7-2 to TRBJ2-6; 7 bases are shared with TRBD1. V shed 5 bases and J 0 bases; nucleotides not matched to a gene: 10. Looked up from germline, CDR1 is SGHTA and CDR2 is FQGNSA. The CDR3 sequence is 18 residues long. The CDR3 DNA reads TGTGCCAGCAGCCCCCAGACAGGGAGAAGCTCTGGGGCCAACGTCCTGACTTTC. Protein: CASSPQTGRSSGANVLTF.

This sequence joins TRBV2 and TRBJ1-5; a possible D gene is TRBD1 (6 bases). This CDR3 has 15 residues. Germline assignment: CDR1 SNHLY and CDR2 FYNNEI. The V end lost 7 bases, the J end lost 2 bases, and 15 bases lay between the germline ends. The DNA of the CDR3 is TGTGCCAGCAATACGGGGGGCCTAGGCAATCAGCCCCAGCATTTT. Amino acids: CASNTGGLGNQPQHF.

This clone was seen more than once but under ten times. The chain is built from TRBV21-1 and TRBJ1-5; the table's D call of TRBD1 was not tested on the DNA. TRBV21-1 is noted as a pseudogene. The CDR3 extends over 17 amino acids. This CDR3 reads CASSKMVCRGQGQPQHF. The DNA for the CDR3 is TGTGCCAGCAGCAAAATGGTCTGTAGGGGGCAAGGACAGCCCCAGCATTTT.

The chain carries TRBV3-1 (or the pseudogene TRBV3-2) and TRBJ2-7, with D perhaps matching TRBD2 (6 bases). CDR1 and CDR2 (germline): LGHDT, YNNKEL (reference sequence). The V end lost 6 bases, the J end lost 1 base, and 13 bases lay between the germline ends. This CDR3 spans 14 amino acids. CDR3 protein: CASSLSGGSYEQYF. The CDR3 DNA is TGTGCCAGCAGTCTCAGCGGAGGGTCCTACGAGCAGTACTTC.

CDR3 amino acids: CAIRQNYGYTF. Written as DNA, the CDR3 is TGTGCCATCAGGCAGAACTATGGCTACACCTTC. V is TRBV10-3 and J is TRBJ1-2; D remains ambiguous. The CDR3 totals 11 residues. Germline loops: CDR1 ENHRY, CDR2 SYGVKD. Trimming shortened V by 6 bases and J by 2 bases, and 4 bases separated the two germline ends.

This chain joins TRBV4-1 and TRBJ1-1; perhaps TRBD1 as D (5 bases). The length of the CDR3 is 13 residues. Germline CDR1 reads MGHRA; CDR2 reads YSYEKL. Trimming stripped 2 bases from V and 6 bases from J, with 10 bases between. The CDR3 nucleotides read TGCGCCAGCAGCCAATCGGGAGGGGCTGAAGCTTTCTTT. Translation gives CASSQSGGAEAFF.